The present T cell receptor (beta chain) was sequenced within a study of radiation and T cells in renal cell carcinoma. V shed 2 bases and J 2 bases; nucleotides not matched to a gene: 7. The germline V gene encodes CDR1 SGHDT and CDR2 YYEEEE. There are 16 residues in the CDR3. Using immunoSEQ multiplex PCR, the repertoire was profiled, and TCRdb retains in-frame clones only, with some absent. Seen here are 120,000 to 150,000 clones, roughly 80% observed once, and the top ten hold 20% to 25%. Time point defined: baseline pretreatment blood. The sample's treatment: 15 Gy SBRT to primary tumor, nephrectomy 4 weeks later. Radiation-treated patients gave blood at baseline, week 2 and week 4. As for this clone: The antigen is unknown.

Study conclusions and caveats: Top tumor clonotypes rose in blood 2 weeks post-radiation, then contracted.

The receptor was isolated from a woman in her fifties or sixties with renal cell carcinoma. Sequenced material: blood, taken from a patient whose treatment included radiotherapy and nephrectomy. V usage is TRBV5-6 and J usage is TRBJ1-5, with 7 bases fitting TRBD1. The CDR3 loop reads CASSFRDSIGNQPQHF. In nucleotides, the CDR3 is TGTGCCAGCAGCTTCCGGGACAGTATTGGCAATCAGCCCCAGCATTTT.